A single sample gave rise to the 19 T cell receptor beta chains below, sequenced in a study of regulatory T cells in long-lasting Graves disease. CDR3 regions were amplified by Arm-PCR using iRepertoire HTBI primers to build TCR beta libraries. TCRdb called the multiplex PCR reads again in MiXCR, with one record for every CDR3 protein. The sample yields 450,000 to 650,000 distinct CDR3 sequences, more than 15% seen once. The sample's time point: newly diagnosed GD, antithyroid drugs for less than 3 months. With RNA extracted from PBMCs as input, the TCR library was made. The data also belong to a second study, concerning T cells in Graves' hyperthyroidism and ophthalmopathy.

The material was peripheral blood mononuclear cells (PBMCs), obtained at new diagnosis, from a patient treated with antithyroid drugs. These receptors were collected from a woman aged 40-60 years with Graves disease.

V is TRBV29-1 and J is TRBJ2-5; D possibly uses TRBD1 or TRBD2 (5 bases each). The CDR3 has 13 residues. CDR1 and CDR2 (germline): SQVTM, ANQGSEA. V lost 7 bases to trimming and J lost 4 bases, with 16 bases between them. As DNA, the CDR3 is TGCAGCGCCCGAGGGGTGATTCGAGAGACCCAGTACTTC. Residues: CSARGVIRETQYF. The complete variable domain, with remaining parts taken from reference TRBV29-1 and TRBJ2-5, reads SAVISQKPSRDICQRGTSLTIQCQVDSQVTMMFWYRQQPGQSLTLIATANQGSEATYESGFVIDKFPISRPNLTFSTLTVSNMSPEDSSIYLCSARGVIRETQYFGPGTRLLVL.

In its sample, this clonotype was seen many times. This sequence joins TRBV12-3 or TRBV12-4 and TRBJ1-5; the D is unclear. The CDR3 is 13 amino acids. V was pared by 2 bases and J by 4 bases, with 6 bases between. CDR3 bases: TGTGCCAGCAGTTTAACGGAAAATCAGCCCCAGCATTTT. It specifies CASSLTENQPQHF.

J is TRBJ1-2 and V is TRBV5-1; 9 nucleotides align to TRBD1. Germline V gene lookup returns CDR1 SGHRS and CDR2 YFSETQ. This CDR3 comprises 14 residues. The ends lost 0 bases at V and 6 bases at J; junction bases unmatched: 3. For the CDR3, the DNA is TGCGCCAGCAGCTTGGGACAGGGGGATGATGGCTACACCTTC. Its translation: CASSLGQGDDGYTF.

Many counts were recorded for this clonotype. The chain carries TRBV6-1 and TRBJ1-4; 7 nucleotides line up with TRBD1. V shed 6 bases, J shed 4 bases, and the junction held 8 bases outside the gene matches. The CDR3 totals 15 residues. The V gene's germline CDR1 is MNHNS and CDR2 SASEGT. The chain's CDR3 is CASRKTGQLNEKLFF. CDR3 nucleotides: TGTGCCAGCAGGAAGACGGGACAGCTTAATGAAAAACTGTTTTTT.

This clonotype has a count of ten or more. V is TRBV7-9 and J is TRBJ2-7; the D is unclear. Looked up from germline, CDR1 is SEHNR and CDR2 is FQNEAQ (reference sequence). This CDR3 is 14 amino acids long. V gave up 5 bases and J gave up 11 bases, with 22 bases separating them. CDR3 protein: CASSKQNTPELEYF. CDR3 bases: TGTGCCAGCAGCAAACAAAATACGCCGGAATTGGAGTACTTC.

This clonotype was observed at least ten times. The chain couples TRBV5-6 to TRBJ2-2; D is undetermined. This CDR3 is 13 amino acids long. The germline V gene encodes CDR1 SGHDT and CDR2 YYEEEE. Trimming shortened V by 0 bases and J by 6 bases, and 6 bases separated the two germline ends. The CDR3 coding sequence is TGTGCCAGCAGCTTGGTAGGGCCCGGGGAGCTGTTTTTT. Translated, it gives CASSLVGPGELFF.

In its sample, this clonotype was seen a few times. V is TRBV9 and J is TRBJ1-1; TRBD1 matches 7 bases. Germline lookup yields CDR1 SGDLS and CDR2 YYNGEE. The CDR3 is 13 residues long. V gave up 3 bases and J gave up 5 bases; unmatched junction bases: 4. As DNA, the CDR3 is TGTGCCAGCAGCGCGACAGGGTGGACTGAAGCTTTCTTT. Amino acid sequence: CASSATGWTEAFF.

V and J are TRBV19 and TRBJ1-1; D remains unclear. The CDR3 loop spans 13 amino acids. Germline V gene data show CDR1 as LNHDA and CDR2 as SQIVND (reference sequence). The V and J ends lost 3 bases and 0 bases respectively, with 5 bases between them. The CDR3, as DNA: TGTGCCAGTAGTATGATTGTGAACACTGAAGCTTTCTTT. Its translation is CASSMIVNTEAFF.

This clonotype has a count of ten or more. The gene calls are TRBV6-1 and TRBJ1-4; D is uncertain. There are 15 residues in the CDR3. CDR1 and CDR2 from the germline V gene are MNHNS and SASEGT. V lost 2 bases to trimming and J lost 5 bases, with 12 bases between them. The CDR3 sequence is CASSERAGRNEKLFF. The CDR3 DNA is TGTGCCAGCAGTGAAAGGGCGGGAAGAAATGAAAAACTGTTTTTT.

This rearrangement joins TRBV16 to TRBJ2-5; a weak D match, TRBD1 (6 bases). Deletions cut 4 bases from V and 2 bases from J, with 14 bases between. Germline CDR1 is KGHSY and CDR2 is FQNENV. CDR3 length: 15 residues. Written as DNA, the CDR3 is TGTGCCAGCAGCCCAATTCGGACAGTTCAAGAGACCCAGTACTTC. Its protein product is CASSPIRTVQETQYF. The variable domain in full, completed from reference TRBV16 and TRBJ2-5, reads GEEVAQTPKHLVRGEGQKAKLYCAPIKGHSYVFWYQQVLKNEFKFLISFQNENVFDETGMPKERFSAKCLPNSPCSLEIQATKLEDSAVYFCASSPIRTVQETQYFGPGTRLLVL.

This clonotype showed up many times. The V gene is TRBV12-3 or TRBV12-4, the J gene TRBJ2-5; D may be TRBD1 or TRBD2 (6 bases each). The CDR3 spans 13 residues. The ends were cut back, 3 bases at V and 5 bases at J, with 10 bases in the middle. The CDR3 bases are TGTGCCAGCAGTTTTGGGGGGCCGGAGACCCAGTACTTC. Protein sequence: CASSFGGPETQYF.

This clonotype was detected many times. The chain carries TRBV7-3 and TRBJ1-5; no reliable D call. Germline V CDR1 and CDR2: SGHTA, FQGTGA. The CDR3 is 13 residues long. V was clipped by 5 bases and J by 11 bases, with 16 bases between them. The CDR3 here is CASSPWAGMAQHF. The CDR3 DNA reads as TGTGCCAGCAGCCCCTGGGCAGGCATGGCCCAGCATTTT.

This clonotype occurred a few times. The V call is TRBV7-9, the J call TRBJ1-1; possibly TRBD1 for D (6 bases). Germline V lookup: CDR1 SEHNR, CDR2 FQNEAQ (reference sequence). The CDR3 totals 15 residues. V lost 6 bases to trimming and J lost 3 bases, with 17 bases between them. DNA of the CDR3: TGTGCCAGCAGTTTGTGGGCAGGGGCGGACACTGAAGCTTTCTTT. Its translation: CASSLWAGADTEAFF. The full variable domain, in which reference TRBV7-9 and TRBJ1-1 provide the parts outside the CDR3, is DTGVSQNPRHKITKRGQNVTFRCDPISEHNRLYWYRQTLGQGPEFLTYFQNEAQLEKSRLLSDRFSAERPKGSFSTLEIQRTEQGDSAMYLCASSLWAGADTEAFFGQGTRLTVV.

V usage is TRBV11-2 and J usage is TRBJ1-2; possibly TRBD1 for D (5 bases). Trimming left V 5 bases short and J 8 bases short, with 21 bases between. The CDR3 is made up of 15 amino acids. Germline CDR1 and CDR2: SGHAT and FQNNGV. The CDR3, as DNA: TGTGCCAGCAGCCAAGATGGGGCGGCAGTGAGAGGCTACACCTTC. It is translated as CASSQDGAAVRGYTF.

Notes on this clonotype: A much larger clone lies one base from this, so it may be a read error. The CDR3 loop reads CSARETYEQFF. For the CDR3, the DNA is TGCAGTGCTAGGGAAACCTACGAGCAGTTCTTC. This chain joins TRBV20-1 and TRBJ2-1; D remains ambiguous. Germline values: CDR1 DFQATT, CDR2 SNEGSKA (reference sequence). The CDR3 extends over 11 amino acids. V shed 3 bases and J shed 10 bases, with 10 bases lying between them.

This clonotype was detected many times. The J gene is TRBJ1-2, the V gene TRBV28; possibly TRBD1 for D (5 bases). CDR1 and CDR2 (germline): MDHEN, SYDVKM. The CDR3 consists of 14 residues. V dropped 5 bases and J dropped 5 bases, with 15 bases sitting between them. CDR3 sequence reads: CASSPDRVSYGYTF. DNA of the CDR3: TGTGCCAGCAGTCCAGACAGAGTCTCTTATGGCTACACCTTC.

In its sample, this clonotype was seen many times. The rearrangement joins TRBV2 to TRBJ1-1; D unresolved. V was pared by 4 bases and J by 4 bases, with 10 bases between. Germline V gives CDR1 SNHLY, CDR2 FYNNEI. The CDR3 is 13 amino acids. CDR3 sequence: CASSARWITEAFF. The CDR3 DNA follows: TGTGCCAGCAGTGCACGTTGGATCACTGAAGCTTTCTTT.

This CDR3 is CASSPLAGGQYNEQFF. CDR3 DNA sequence: TGTGCCAGTAGTCCTTTAGCGGGGGGGCAATACAATGAGCAGTTCTTC. This sequence joins TRBV19 and TRBJ2-1; 11 bases are shared with TRBD2. The length of the CDR3 is 16 residues. The V and J ends lost 5 bases and 4 bases, in that order; junction bases with no gene match: 7. CDR1 and CDR2 (germline): LNHDA, SQIVND (reference sequence).

This clonotype has ten or more counts. The chain joins TRBV10-3 to TRBJ1-1, with 8 positions matching TRBD1. This CDR3 is built from 13 residues. With 10 bases clipped from V and 4 bases from J, the junction kept 8 bases outside the gene matches. Germline V gene lookup returns CDR1 ENHRY and CDR2 SYGVKD. The chain's CDR3 is CATRQGLVTEAFF. Written as DNA, the CDR3 is TGTGCCACTCGACAGGGGCTGGTCACTGAAGCTTTCTTT.